The 4 T cell receptor beta chains below all came from one sample that was sequenced in a study of cytomegalovirus exposure and HLA in healthy donors. Primers included in the PCR were 60 Vbeta and 13 Jbeta primers. Measured with immunoSEQ multiplex PCR; TCRdb has only the in-frame clones, and not every one. The table lists 130,000 to 150,000 clones, around 80% of them singletons. Sequenced input: PBMCs. The source is a woman in her twenties or thirties in good health and CMV-seronegative.

This chain's CDR3 is CASSVLAGPRRYF. CDR3 sequence (DNA): TGTGCCAGCAGCGTGCTAGCGGGGCCTCGCCGGTACTTC. This chain uses TRBV7-8 with TRBJ2-7, with 9 positions matching TRBD2. Unmatched junction bases numbered 11, after V lost 5 bases and J lost 12 bases. Per the germline V gene, CDR1 is SGHVS and CDR2 is FQNEAQ. This CDR3 spans 13 amino acids. Based on the CDR3 plus reference TRBV7-8 and TRBJ2-7, the full variable domain is GAGVSQSPRYKVAKRGQDVALRCDPISGHVSLFWYQQALGQGPEFLTYFQNEAQLDKSGLPSDRFFAERPEGSVSTLKIQRTQQEDSAVYLCASSVLAGPRRYFGPGTRLTVT.

The chain uses TRBV30 and TRBJ2-1; D is unresolved. Between the trimmed V and J ends, which lost 0 bases and 6 bases, there was a span of 9 bases. The CDR3 has 13 residues. The V gene's germline CDR1 is GTSNPN and CDR2 SVGIG (reference sequence). The CDR3 nucleotides are TGTGCCTGGAGTGTACTTAGAAGCAATGAGCAGTTCTTC. Translated: CAWSVLRSNEQFF.

This clone came up a few times. The chain combines TRBV7-9 with TRBJ1-1; no firm D call. CDR3 length equals 15 residues. In germline, CDR1 is SEHNR, CDR2 FQNEAQ (reference sequence). V lost 3 bases and J 4 bases, leaving 15 bases between the germline ends. This CDR3 reads CASSFSQSGATEAFF. The CDR3 region has the DNA TGTGCCAGCAGCTTTTCCCAGTCAGGCGCCACTGAAGCTTTCTTT.

This chain connects TRBV5-1 to TRBJ2-5; no clear D. TRBJ2-7 matches the DNA end more closely, so the J call is doubtful. The CDR3 contains 13 residues. The germline CDR1 and CDR2 sequences are SGHRS and YFSETQ. The CDR3 reads CASSFRGEAEQYF. The CDR3 DNA reads TGCGCCAGCAGTTTCCGTGGTGAGGCCGAGCAGTACTTC.